These 22 T cell receptor beta chains originate from one sample sequenced in a study of memory CD4+ T cells and cytomegalovirus serostatus. TCRdb's table, derived via immunoSEQ multiplex PCR, lists solely in-frame clones and lacks some. The sample lists roughly 64,000 clones, roughly 80% seen once, with about 1% in the top ten. Single viable CD3+CD4+CD8-CD45RO+ cells were sorted as the memory CD4+ T cells. The specimen was memory CD4+ T cells from blood. These receptors all come from an adult in good health and CMV-seronegative.

This chain connects TRBV6-5 to TRBJ2-7; 8 bases align to TRBD1. This CDR3 contains 15 residues. Germline loops: CDR1 MNHEY, CDR2 SVGAGI. V shed 5 bases and J 2 bases; nucleotides not matched to a gene: 8. The CDR3 nucleotides are TGTGCCAGCAGTCGCAGTAGGACAGGGACCTACGAGCAGTACTTC. It specifies CASSRSRTGTYEQYF.

This chain uses TRBV12-5 with TRBJ2-1; 9 bases map to TRBD1. J was trimmed by 5 bases and V by 0 bases; bases with no gene match: 8. The CDR3 consists of 17 residues. Germline V lookup: CDR1 LGHNT, CDR2 FRNRAP. CDR3 nucleotide sequence: TGTGCTAGTGGTTTGGTGGTGGGGACAGGGACAAACAATGAGCAGTTCTTC. As protein: CASGLVVGTGTNNEQFF.

V is TRBV18 and J is TRBJ1-2; perhaps TRBD1 as D (6 bases). The CDR3 contains 15 residues. V lost 3 bases to trimming and J lost 8 bases, with 19 bases between them. Per the germline V gene, CDR1 is KGHSH and CDR2 is LQKENI. This CDR3 reads CASSPYGGGGNGYTF. The CDR3, as DNA: TGTGCCAGCTCACCCTATGGTGGAGGGGGTAACGGCTACACCTTC.

A note on this clone: The sample carries other DNA sequences with the same CDR3. The chain has TRBV7-9 and TRBJ2-3, with TRBD2 as a possible D gene (6 bases). Germline V gene sequence: CDR1 SEHNR, CDR2 FQNEAQ (reference sequence). CDR3 length: 14 residues. V was shortened by 0 bases and J by 4 bases, with 8 bases between the two germline ends. CDR3 residues: CASSLAGGADTQYF. The CDR3 DNA reads as TGTGCCAGCAGCTTAGCGGGAGGAGCAGATACGCAGTATTTT. The whole variable domain, filled in from reference TRBV7-9 and TRBJ2-3, reads DTGVSQNPRHKITKRGQNVTFRCDPISEHNRLYWYRQTLGQGPEFLTYFQNEAQLEKSRLLSDRFSAERPKGSFSTLEIQRTEQGDSAMYLCASSLAGGADTQYFGPGTRLTVL.

This chain connects TRBV9 to TRBJ2-1, with D unresolved. V lost 3 bases and J lost 4, with 17 bases in between. The V gene's germline CDR1 is SGDLS and CDR2 YYNGEE. The length of the CDR3 is 16 residues. The CDR3: CASSAQVRQKYNEQFF. The CDR3 region has the DNA TGTGCCAGCAGCGCCCAAGTGAGGCAAAAATACAATGAGCAGTTCTTC.

CDR3 nucleotide sequence: TGTGCCAGCAGCTTACCCGGGGGACTGGGGGAAAAACTGTTTTTT. It specifies CASSLPGGLGEKLFF. The chain is built from TRBV5-8 and TRBJ1-4; D is perhaps TRBD1 (5 bases). Trimming left V 2 bases short and J 8 bases short, with 16 bases between. This CDR3 is built from 15 residues. Germline values: CDR1 SGHTS, CDR2 YDEGEE.

A single count supports this clone. The CDR3 DNA sequence: TGCGCCAGCAGCCACGCCACACGGGGCGGACTATATGGCTACACCTTC. It translates to CASSHATRGGLYGYTF. The chain joins TRBV4-1 to TRBJ1-2, with D perhaps TRBD1 (5 bases). The length of the CDR3 is 16 residues. Trimming pared 3 bases from V and 5 bases from J, leaving 19 bases between. Germline V CDR1 and CDR2: MGHRA, YSYEKL.

V is TRBV7-9 and J is TRBJ2-3, with D tentatively TRBD1 (6 bases). V lost 3 bases and J 3 bases, leaving 13 bases between the germline ends. This CDR3 is 15 amino acids long. The germline V gene has CDR1 SEHNR and CDR2 FQNEAQ (reference sequence). The CDR3 spells CASSLEGGRTDTQYF. The CDR3 DNA reads TGTGCCAGCAGCTTGGAAGGGGGTCGGACAGATACGCAGTATTTT.

The table lists this clone with a count of one. The chain links TRBV19 to TRBJ2-1, with TRBD2 identical over 7 bases. After removal of 1 base from V and 6 bases from J, the junction contained 6 bases not matched to a gene. The germline V gene has CDR1 LNHDA and CDR2 SQIVND (reference sequence). There are 15 residues in the CDR3. CDR3 sequence reads: CASSIVGGGGNEQFF. In nucleotides, the CDR3 is TGTGCCAGTAGTATAGTTGGCGGGGGTGGCAATGAGCAGTTCTTC.

The chain employs TRBV6-1 and TRBJ2-2; unclear D gene. This CDR3 has 15 amino acids. Germline CDR1 is MNHNS and CDR2 is SASEGT. V lost 2 bases to trimming and J lost 1 base, with 8 bases between them. The CDR3 coding sequence is TGTGCCAGCAGTGAACCAATGAGGAACACCGGGGAGCTGTTTTTT. It encodes CASSEPMRNTGELFF.

The chain links TRBV18 to TRBJ2-1; a weak D match, TRBD2 (5 bases). Germline V CDR1 and CDR2: KGHSH, LQKENI. This CDR3 has 16 residues. V dropped 5 bases and J dropped 5 bases, with 19 bases sitting between them. The CDR3 spells CASSTRDGPPNNEQFF. The CDR3 DNA reads as TGTGCCAGCTCAACTAGGGATGGCCCTCCTAACAATGAGCAGTTCTTC. Looking up the rest from reference TRBV18 and TRBJ2-1 gives the full variable domain: NAGVMQNPRHLVRRRGQEARLRCSPMKGHSHVYWYRQLPEEGLKFMVYLQKENIIDESGMPKERFSAEFPKEGPSILRIQQVVRGDSAAYFCASSTRDGPPNNEQFFGPGTRLTVL.

CDR3 in amino acids: CASSPGARGSSYNEQFF. As DNA, the CDR3 is TGCGCCAGCAGCCCGGGCGCTAGGGGATCATCCTACAATGAGCAGTTCTTC. This chain links TRBV5-1 with TRBJ2-1; D perhaps matches TRBD1 (5 bases). CDR1 and CDR2 (germline): SGHRS, YFSETQ. Trimming cost V 4 bases and J 1 base, with 18 bases left between them. The CDR3 has 17 amino acids.

The rearrangement joins TRBV7-2 to TRBJ2-1; TRBD1 matches at 9 bases. The trim removed 2 bases at V and 8 bases at J, leaving 7 bases unmatched. This CDR3 has 15 amino acids. Looked up from germline, CDR1 is SGHTA and CDR2 is FQGNSA. DNA for the CDR3: TGTGCCAGCAGCTTAACCGGGACAGGGCAATATGAGCAGTTCTTC. It codes for CASSLTGTGQYEQFF.

The V and J genes are TRBV2 and TRBJ2-2, with D maybe TRBD2 (6 bases). Germline CDR1 and CDR2: SNHLY and FYNNEI. There are 15 residues in the CDR3. The germline V and J ends were trimmed by 2 bases and 3 bases, with 10 bases remaining between them. For the CDR3, the DNA is TGTGCCAGCAGTGAAAAGGGACTCTACACCGGGGAGCTGTTTTTT. Amino acid sequence: CASSEKGLYTGELFF. Full variable domain (remainder filled in from reference TRBV2 and TRBJ2-2): EPEVTQTPSHQVTQMGQEVILRCVPISNHLYFYWYRQILGQKVEFLVSFYNNEISEKSEIFDDQFSVERPDGSNFTLKIRSTKLEDSAMYFCASSEKGLYTGELFFGEGSRLTVL.

In its sample, this clone was seen once. As DNA, the CDR3 is TGTGCCAGCAGTTCCCAGGGTCTACTCTACAATGAGCAGTTCTTC. This encodes CASSSQGLLYNEQFF. This sequence joins TRBV28 and TRBJ2-1, with a weak D call TRBD1 (5 bases). Trimming cost V 4 bases and J 3 bases, with 13 bases left between them. Looked up from germline, CDR1 is MDHEN and CDR2 is SYDVKM. CDR3 length equals 15 residues.

The chain recombines TRBV18 with TRBJ1-1; no firm D call. This CDR3 has 14 residues. V lost 1 base, J lost 5 bases, and 11 bases lay in between. Per germline, CDR1 KGHSH and CDR2 LQKENI. This chain's CDR3 is CASSPLGLGTEAFF. CDR3 bases: TGTGCCAGCTCACCACTGGGGTTGGGGACTGAAGCTTTCTTT.

V usage is TRBV7-9 and J usage is TRBJ1-2; unclear D gene. This CDR3 contains 13 residues. V was clipped by 1 base and J by 3 bases, with 6 bases between them. Germline V gene lookup returns CDR1 SEHNR and CDR2 FQNEAQ (reference sequence). The CDR3 spells CASSLDQYYGYTF. In DNA form, the CDR3 reads TGTGCCAGCAGCTTAGACCAATACTATGGCTACACCTTC.

The chain carries TRBV28 and TRBJ2-7, with 7 positions matching TRBD1. CDR1 is MDHEN, CDR2 SYDVKM, per germline. The CDR3 length is 13 residues. J was trimmed by 1 base and V by 6 bases; bases with no gene match: 3. This chain's CDR3 is CASSRDRSYEQYF. CDR3 in DNA: TGTGCCAGCAGCCGGGACAGATCCTACGAGCAGTACTTC.

This clone was recorded at least ten times. The sample contains more than one DNA sequence encoding this CDR3. The chain employs TRBV30 and TRBJ1-3; D is ambiguous. The CDR3 length is 13 residues. Germline CDR1 and CDR2: GTSNPN and SVGIG (reference sequence). The V end lost 0 bases, the J end lost 0 bases, and 3 bases lay between the germline ends. In DNA form, the CDR3 reads TGTGCCTGGAGTGTAGGCTCTGGAAACACCATATATTTT. Protein: CAWSVGSGNTIYF.

This clone was counted a few times. The chain links TRBV11-2 to TRBJ1-5, with TRBD1 identical over 11 bases. Germline loops: CDR1 SGHAT, CDR2 FQNNGV. Germline trimming cut 0 bases from V and 1 base from J; bases unmatched to any gene: 5. The CDR3 length is 18 residues. This CDR3 is CASSLEGQGVISNQPQHF. The CDR3 DNA sequence: TGTGCCAGCAGCTTAGAGGGACAGGGGGTAATAAGCAATCAGCCCCAGCATTTT.

This clone was observed once. This chain connects TRBV18 to TRBJ2-7, with D possibly TRBD1 on 6 matching bases. Looked up from germline, CDR1 is KGHSH and CDR2 is LQKENI. This CDR3 region has 14 residues. Trimming shortened V by 3 bases and J by 2 bases, and 11 bases separated the two germline ends. DNA for the CDR3: TGTGCCAGCTCACCTACCGGACAGCCCTACGAGCAGTACTTC. This sequence encodes CASSPTGQPYEQYF.

The chain employs TRBV14 and TRBJ1-1, with TRBD1 identical over 11 bases. CDR3 length: 15 residues. V dropped 5 bases and J dropped 3; count of bases not matched to a gene: 5. Germline values: CDR1 SGHDN, CDR2 FVKESK. DNA for the CDR3: TGTGCCAGCAGCTCAGGACAGGGGGCTTACACTGAAGCTTTCTTT. Residues: CASSSGQGAYTEAFF.